The 7 T cell receptor beta chains listed next were all sequenced from one sample in a study of blood T cell repertoires in COVID-19 (dated by TCRdb to about 2020). Library preparation employed the immunoSEQ multiplex PCR assay. TCRdb retrieved this table from immuneACCESS and kept in-frame rearrangements only. Not all clones are present; in checked studies, unresolved V genes account for under half, and no reason is known for the remainder. In all, the sample holds roughly 200,000 clones, and roughly 79% of those were seen once. Approximately 10% of the sample is held by the ten biggest clonotypes. The material sequenced was peripheral blood. The receptors come from a woman in her thirties or forties with COVID-19, enrolled during active disease.

The J gene is TRBJ1-1, the V gene TRBV5-6; D is perhaps TRBD1 (5 bases). Germline V gene data show CDR1 as SGHDT and CDR2 as YYEEEE. This CDR3 has 15 amino acids. V lost 0 bases and J lost 6, with 15 bases in between. The CDR3 DNA follows: TGTGCCAGCAGCTTGGGCAGGGTGGGTCTCGCTGAAGCTTTCTTT. It translates to CASSLGRVGLAEAFF.

This clone was seen a handful of times. This chain uses TRBV6-5 with TRBJ1-2; 7 bases align to TRBD1. This CDR3 contains 13 residues. The V segment lost 8 bases and the J segment 7 bases; nucleotides outside the gene matches: 10. In germline, CDR1 is MNHEY, CDR2 SVGAGI. CDR3 sequence (DNA): TGTGCCAGCCGTACAGGGGCCGGGGGTGGCTACACCTTC. As protein: CASRTGAGGGYTF.

This clone was observed a few times. The rearrangement uses TRBV7-9 and TRBJ2-7, with D possibly TRBD2 on 6 matching bases. V gave up 5 bases and J gave up 3 bases, with 8 bases separating them. Germline V gives CDR1 SEHNR, CDR2 FQNEAQ (reference sequence). CDR3 length equals 12 residues. The DNA of the CDR3 is TGTGCCAGCAGCCCGACTAGCTACGAGCAGTACTTC. Translated: CASSPTSYEQYF. Looking up the rest from reference TRBV7-9 and TRBJ2-7 gives the full variable domain: DTGVSQNPRHKITKRGQNVTFRCDPISEHNRLYWYRQTLGQGPEFLTYFQNEAQLEKSRLLSDRFSAERPKGSFSTLEIQRTEQGDSAMYLCASSPTSYEQYFGPGTRLTVT.

The chain is built from TRBV11-2 and TRBJ2-3; possible D gene TRBD2, 5 bases. Trimming removed 4 bases from V and 4 bases from J, with 15 bases in between. The CDR3 consists of 15 residues. Germline V gene data show CDR1 as SGHAT and CDR2 as FQNNGV. The CDR3 nucleotides are TGTGCCAGCAGCTCGGGATCTCGGAGCCCAGATACGCAGTATTTT. Protein product: CASSSGSRSPDTQYF. Based on the CDR3 plus reference TRBV11-2 and TRBJ2-3, the full variable domain is EAGVAQSPRYKIIEKRQSVAFWCNPISGHATLYWYQQILGQGPKLLIQFQNNGVVDDSQLPKDRFSAERLKGVDSTLKIQPAKLEDSAVYLCASSSGSRSPDTQYFGPGTRLTVL.

V and J are TRBV29-1 and TRBJ1-2; D might be TRBD1 (5 bases). V was clipped by 5 bases and J by 8 bases, with 12 bases between them. The CDR3 length is 11 residues. Germline lookup yields CDR1 SQVTM and CDR2 ANQGSEA. As DNA, the CDR3 is TGCAGCGTTAGGGAGGGGAACGGCTACACCTTC. This codes for CSVREGNGYTF.

This clone was detected many times. This chain uses TRBV2 with TRBJ1-5; TRBD1 might be the D (6 bases). Germline assignment: CDR1 SNHLY and CDR2 FYNNEI. Trimming removed 6 bases at V and 1 base at J, with 10 bases between. The CDR3 covers 14 residues. The CDR3 is CASSRGGSNQPQHF. For the CDR3, the DNA is TGTGCCAGCAGCAGGGGTGGAAGCAATCAGCCCCAGCATTTT.

V usage is TRBV5-1 and J usage is TRBJ2-7, with D maybe TRBD2 (5 bases). The CDR3 covers 14 residues. Germline V gene sequence: CDR1 SGHRS, CDR2 YFSETQ. The V end lost 4 bases, the J end lost 3 bases, and 14 bases lay between the germline ends. The CDR3 DNA is TGCGCCAGCAGCCAGACGACTACCCACTACGAGCAGTACTTC. Its protein product is CASSQTTTHYEQYF.